Listed here are 30 T cell receptor beta chains from one sample, sequenced in a study of blood T cell repertoires in COVID-19 (dated by TCRdb to 2020 to 2021). The library was built by means of the immunoSEQ multiplex PCR assay. TCRdb retrieved this table from immuneACCESS and kept in-frame rearrangements only. Not all clones are present; in checked studies, unresolved V genes account for under half, and no reason is known for the remainder. This sample comprises 200,000 or so clones, 84% of them detected only once. The ten largest clones capture 15% to 20% of the sample. The specimen sequenced was peripheral blood. These receptors all stem from a human donor in a cohort sampled during active COVID-19.

This rearrangement joins TRBV7-8 to TRBJ1-1; D may be TRBD1 (6 bases). CDR3 length: 13 residues. Between the trimmed V and J ends, which lost 2 bases and 11 bases, there was a span of 15 bases. CDR1 is SGHVS, CDR2 FQNEAQ, per germline. The CDR3 coding sequence is TGTGCCAGCAGCTTATCAAGACAGGCGCAGGCTTTCTTT. As protein: CASSLSRQAQAFF.

The V gene is TRBV19, the J gene TRBJ1-6, with 8 bases identical to TRBD1. Losses at the gene ends were 3 bases for V and 8 bases for J; bases not matched to a gene: 3. CDR1 and CDR2 (germline): LNHDA, SQIVND (reference sequence). CDR3 length equals 14 residues. The CDR3 sequence is CASSIDRGYSPLHF. The CDR3 DNA reads as TGTGCCAGTAGTATCGACAGGGGTTATTCACCCCTCCACTTT. The full variable domain, completed using reference TRBV19 and TRBJ1-6, is DGGITQSPKYLFRKEGQNVTLSCEQNLNHDAMYWYRQDPGQGLRLIYYSQIVNDFQKGDIAEGYSVSREKKESFPLTVTSAQKNPTAFYLCASSIDRGYSPLHFGNGTRLTVT.

The V gene is TRBV25-1, the J gene TRBJ1-2, with 8 nucleotides matching TRBD1. Germline CDR1 reads MGHDK; CDR2 reads SYGVNS. Trimming at V came to 4 bases and at J to 1 base, leaving 5 bases not matched to a gene. The length of the CDR3 is 15 residues. The CDR3 spells CASSGPGGGNYGYTF. The CDR3 DNA reads TGTGCCAGCAGTGGACCAGGGGGCGGTAACTATGGCTACACCTTC.

This rearrangement joins TRBV29-1 to TRBJ2-1; D perhaps matches TRBD1 (7 bases). CDR3 length: 16 residues. Trimming left V 3 bases short and J 9 bases short, with 24 bases between. The germline CDR1 and CDR2 sequences are SQVTM and ANQGSEA. The CDR3 DNA follows: TGCAGCGTTGACTGGGGGGCAGGGGGTTCTTGGAGTGAGCAGTTCTTC. Protein sequence: CSVDWGAGGSWSEQFF.

This clone has a handful of counts. This sequence joins TRBV27 and TRBJ2-2, with unresolved D. Germline V CDR1 and CDR2: MNHEY, SMNVEV (reference sequence). V lost 2 bases and J 6 bases, leaving 10 bases between the germline ends. The CDR3 has 14 amino acids. The CDR3 coding sequence is TGTGCCAGCAGTTTAGCTAGTGTTGCCGGGGAGCTGTTTTTT. It specifies CASSLASVAGELFF.

This chain connects TRBV2 to TRBJ1-2, with 7 bases aligning to TRBD1. CDR1 and CDR2 from the germline V gene are SNHLY and FYNNEI. V lost 8 bases, J lost 6 bases, and 15 bases stayed unmatched. The CDR3 covers 15 residues. CDR3: CASRRGGGQVNGYTF. Written as DNA, the CDR3 is TGTGCCAGCCGAAGGGGAGGAGGACAGGTCAATGGCTACACCTTC.

The V call is TRBV7-2, the J call TRBJ1-5, with 12 bases aligning to TRBD1. Trimming removed 3 bases from V and 6 bases from J; junction bases left unmatched: 6. CDR3 length: 16 residues. CDR1 and CDR2 (germline): SGHTA, FQGNSA. CDR3 nucleotides: TGTGCCAGCAGCTTGGTACCGGGACAGGGGGCTCAGCCCCAGCATTTT. As protein: CASSLVPGQGAQPQHF.

This clone was detected only once. This chain uses TRBV7-2 with TRBJ1-2, with TRBD1 as a possible D gene (6 bases). Trimming took off 5 bases at V and 5 bases at J, with 12 bases between the two ends. Germline CDR1 and CDR2: SGHTA and FQGNSA. The CDR3 is made up of 13 amino acids. CDR3 residues: CASSPPGEYGYTF. The CDR3 DNA sequence: TGTGCCAGCAGCCCACCAGGGGAGTATGGCTACACCTTC.

The chain employs TRBV5-1 and TRBJ2-3; the match to TRBD1 covers 7 bases. J was trimmed by 2 bases and V by 8 bases; bases with no gene match: 5. CDR1 is SGHRS and CDR2 is YFSETQ in the germline V gene. The CDR3 extends over 13 amino acids. The CDR3 protein is CASRQGDTDTQYF. CDR3 DNA: TGCGCCAGTAGACAGGGAGACACAGATACGCAGTATTTT.

The gene calls are TRBV5-5 and TRBJ1-4; tentative D call: TRBD1 (5 bases). V dropped 8 bases and J dropped 5 bases, with 7 bases sitting between them. Germline loops: CDR1 SGHKS, CDR2 YYEKEE (reference sequence). This CDR3 region has 11 residues. The CDR3 here is CASAGNEKLFF. In nucleotides, the CDR3 is TGTGCCAGTGCAGGGAATGAAAAACTGTTTTTT.

The chain is built from TRBV25-1 and TRBJ1-6; D gene uncertain. Trimming cost V 4 bases and J 9 bases, with 13 bases left between them. Germline V CDR1 and CDR2: MGHDK, SYGVNS. The CDR3 has 14 residues. In DNA, the CDR3 is TGTGCCAGCAGTGCCAACCTTGCGGGTTCACCCCTCCACTTT. Amino acid sequence: CASSANLAGSPLHF.

The rearrangement joins TRBV3-1 (or the pseudogene TRBV3-2) to TRBJ2-3, with D hard to call. V was pared by 5 bases and J by 8 bases, with 14 bases between. This CDR3 comprises 13 residues. Germline V gene data show CDR1 as LGHDT and CDR2 as YNNKEL (reference sequence). The DNA of the CDR3 is TGTGCCAGCAGCTCCCGGTCACCAGGTACGCAGTATTTT. It is translated as CASSSRSPGTQYF.

This rearrangement joins TRBV5-1 to TRBJ2-5; 7 bases match TRBD1. The CDR3 has 14 residues. With V trimmed by 0 bases and J by 5 bases, 4 bases remained unmatched. Germline V gene lookup returns CDR1 SGHRS and CDR2 YFSETQ. CDR3 sequence (DNA): TGCGCCAGCAGCTTGGGCCAGGGGGTTGAGACCCAGTACTTC. It specifies CASSLGQGVETQYF.

This sequence joins TRBV29-1 and TRBJ2-6; 11 nucleotides line up with TRBD1. The germline gives CDR1 SQVTM, CDR2 ANQGSEA. CDR3 length equals 17 residues. J lost 1 base, V lost 4 bases, and 6 bases had no gene match. The CDR3: CSVVGTGGVSGANVLTF. The CDR3 nucleotides read TGCAGCGTTGTTGGGACAGGGGGGGTTTCTGGGGCCAACGTCCTGACTTTC.

The chain employs TRBV9 and TRBJ2-3, with 8 bases matching TRBD2. Germline V lookup: CDR1 SGDLS, CDR2 YYNGEE. V shed 6 bases, J shed 3 bases, and the junction held 9 bases outside the gene matches. This CDR3 has 15 residues. The CDR3 loop is CASNPGGALTDTQYF. In DNA form, the CDR3 reads TGTGCCAGCAACCCGGGAGGGGCGTTAACAGATACGCAGTATTTT.

V usage is TRBV3-1 (or the pseudogene TRBV3-2) and J usage is TRBJ2-2; 11 bases fit TRBD2. This CDR3 comprises 17 residues. Germline V gene data show CDR1 as LGHDT and CDR2 as YNNKEL (reference sequence). V was clipped by 4 bases and J by 6 bases; unmatched bases: 10. The CDR3 spells CASSPNPGLAVAGELFF. In DNA form, the CDR3 reads TGTGCCAGCAGCCCTAACCCGGGACTAGCGGTCGCCGGGGAGCTGTTTTTT.

This chain uses TRBV19 with TRBJ2-1, with a weak D call TRBD1 (6 bases). This CDR3 has 14 residues. CDR1 is LNHDA and CDR2 is SQIVND in the germline V gene (reference sequence). Trimming shortened V by 5 bases and J by 8 bases, and 16 bases separated the two germline ends. CDR3 protein: CASSRAGVKDEQFF. DNA of the CDR3: TGTGCCAGTAGTCGGGCAGGGGTTAAGGATGAGCAGTTCTTC.

The chain links TRBV6-5 to TRBJ1-1; D is unresolved. Trimming took off 7 bases at V and 7 bases at J, with 10 bases between the two ends. This CDR3 contains 11 residues. From germline, CDR1 is MNHEY and CDR2 SVGAGI. The CDR3 DNA sequence: TGTGCCAGCACCCCGAGAGTTGAAGCTTTCTTT. Its translation: CASTPRVEAFF.

The chain combines TRBV11-3 with TRBJ2-3; no clear D. The V gene's germline CDR1 is SGHNT and CDR2 YENEEA. The length of the CDR3 is 15 residues. V was trimmed by 1 base and J by 3 bases, leaving 11 bases between them. The CDR3 reads CASSLGADLTDTQYF. In nucleotides, the CDR3 is TGTGCCAGCAGCTTAGGGGCAGATTTAACAGATACGCAGTATTTT.

This clone was counted a few times. CDR3 nucleotides: TGTGCCAGCAGCTTACAAGGGGGAGAGCAGTACTTC. Its translation is CASSLQGGEQYF. The V call is TRBV7-9, the J call TRBJ2-7; tentative D call: TRBD1 (6 bases). The germline gives CDR1 SEHNR, CDR2 FQNEAQ (reference sequence). Trimming stripped 2 bases from V and 7 bases from J, with 9 bases between. The CDR3 has 12 residues. Filled out from reference TRBV7-9 and TRBJ2-7, the complete variable domain reads DTGVSQNPRHKITKRGQNVTFRCDPISEHNRLYWYRQTLGQGPEFLTYFQNEAQLEKSRLLSDRFSAERPKGSFSTLEIQRTEQGDSAMYLCASSLQGGEQYFGPGTRLTVT.

This clone was counted once. The chain carries TRBV19 and TRBJ2-3; 7 bases match TRBD1. This CDR3 region has 15 residues. Looked up from germline, CDR1 is LNHDA and CDR2 is SQIVND (reference sequence). The V segment lost 4 bases and the J segment 0 bases; nucleotides outside the gene matches: 4. CDR3 sequence: CASSRGTASTDTQYF. The CDR3 DNA follows: TGTGCCAGTAGTAGGGGGACAGCTAGCACAGATACGCAGTATTTT.

The V gene is TRBV5-1, the J gene TRBJ2-7; TRBD2 agrees at 7 bases. The CDR3 has 15 amino acids. Per the germline V gene, CDR1 is SGHRS and CDR2 is YFSETQ. The ends lost 2 bases at V and 3 bases at J; junction bases unmatched: 8. CDR3 sequence: CASSFLAGEGYEQYF. The CDR3 DNA reads as TGCGCCAGCAGCTTCCTCGCGGGAGAGGGCTACGAGCAGTACTTC.

This chain connects TRBV12-3 or TRBV12-4 to TRBJ1-5; 7 bases align to TRBD1. CDR3 length: 13 residues. The V segment lost 6 bases and the J segment 10 bases; nucleotides outside the gene matches: 9. For the CDR3, the DNA is TGTGCCAGCAGCAAGACGACAGGGTTACCCCAGCATTTT. Translation: CASSKTTGLPQHF.

The chain has TRBV10-3 and TRBJ2-5; tentative D call: TRBD1 (6 bases). Trimming cost V 6 bases and J 5 bases, with 13 bases left between them. There are 13 residues in the CDR3. Per the germline V gene, CDR1 is ENHRY and CDR2 is SYGVKD. CDR3 sequence reads: CAIRAQGMETQYF. CDR3 DNA: TGTGCCATCAGGGCACAGGGAATGGAGACCCAGTACTTC.

This chain joins TRBV24-1 and TRBJ2-5; D is perhaps TRBD2 (5 bases). Trimming shortened V by 0 bases and J by 3 bases, and 10 bases separated the two germline ends. This CDR3 region has 15 residues. Per germline, CDR1 KGHDR and CDR2 SFDVKD. The CDR3 nucleotides are TGTGCCACCAGTGATTTGCGGGCGACTAAAGAGACCCAGTACTTC. Its translation: CATSDLRATKETQYF.

The rearrangement links TRBV12-5 to TRBJ1-5; no clear D. CDR3 size: 11 residues. Germline V gene lookup returns CDR1 LGHNT and CDR2 FRNRAP. Trimming removed 6 bases at V and 9 bases at J, with 9 bases between. DNA for the CDR3: TGTGCTAGTGGGACTAAGGGGCCCCAGCATTTT. Translating gives CASGTKGPQHF.

This chain connects TRBV9 to TRBJ1-5, with D possibly matching TRBD1 (6 bases). V was clipped by 0 bases and J by 3 bases, with 7 bases between them. The CDR3 runs 14 residues. Germline CDR1 SGDLS, CDR2 YYNGEE. Written as DNA, the CDR3 is TGTGCCAGCAGCGTAGGGGACACCAATCAGCCCCAGCATTTT. Translation: CASSVGDTNQPQHF.

This clone was detected once. The V and J genes are TRBV4-2 and TRBJ1-2; D is possibly TRBD1 (5 bases). Per germline, CDR1 LGHNA and CDR2 YNFKEQ. Deletions cut 4 bases from V and 4 bases from J, with 13 bases between. The CDR3 totals 14 residues. CDR3 residues: CASSPNGGTYGYTF. CDR3 coding DNA: TGTGCCAGCAGCCCTAACGGGGGAACCTATGGCTACACCTTC.

The genes are TRBV2 and TRBJ1-2; 12 bases line up with TRBD1. Germline values: CDR1 SNHLY, CDR2 FYNNEI. Trimming removed 11 bases from V and 3 bases from J; junction bases left unmatched: 7. The length of the CDR3 is 14 residues. CDR3 region: CACGDRGRDYGYTF. The CDR3 coding sequence is TGTGCCTGTGGGGACAGGGGGCGGGACTATGGCTACACCTTC. Full variable domain (outside the CDR3, taken from reference TRBV2 and TRBJ1-2): EPEVTQTPSHQVTQMGQEVILRCVPISNHLYFYWYRQILGQKVEFLVSFYNNEISEKSEIFDDQFSVERPDGSNFTLKIRSTKLEDSAMYFCACGDRGRDYGYTFGSGTRLTVV.

The gene calls are TRBV15 and TRBJ2-1; D perhaps matches TRBD2 (6 bases). Germline V gives CDR1 LNHNV, CDR2 YYDKDF (reference sequence). This CDR3 has 16 amino acids. V lost 3 bases and J lost 3, with 15 bases in between. This chain's CDR3 is CATSRGGQKIYNEQFF. The CDR3, as DNA: TGTGCCACCAGCAGGGGAGGTCAGAAGATCTACAATGAGCAGTTCTTC.